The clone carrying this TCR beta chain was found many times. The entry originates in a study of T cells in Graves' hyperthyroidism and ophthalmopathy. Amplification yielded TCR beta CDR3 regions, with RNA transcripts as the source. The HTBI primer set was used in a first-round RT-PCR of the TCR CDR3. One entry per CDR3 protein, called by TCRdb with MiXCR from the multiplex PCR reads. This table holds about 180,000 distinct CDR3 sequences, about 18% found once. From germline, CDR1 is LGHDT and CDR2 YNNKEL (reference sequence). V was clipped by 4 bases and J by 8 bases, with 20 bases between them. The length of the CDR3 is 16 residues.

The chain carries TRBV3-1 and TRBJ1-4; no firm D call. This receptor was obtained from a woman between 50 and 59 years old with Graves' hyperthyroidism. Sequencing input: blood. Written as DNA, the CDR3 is TGTGCCAGCAGCCCTGTCGCCTGGACCCCGGGGGAAAAACTGTTTTTT. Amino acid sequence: CASSPVAWTPGEKLFF.